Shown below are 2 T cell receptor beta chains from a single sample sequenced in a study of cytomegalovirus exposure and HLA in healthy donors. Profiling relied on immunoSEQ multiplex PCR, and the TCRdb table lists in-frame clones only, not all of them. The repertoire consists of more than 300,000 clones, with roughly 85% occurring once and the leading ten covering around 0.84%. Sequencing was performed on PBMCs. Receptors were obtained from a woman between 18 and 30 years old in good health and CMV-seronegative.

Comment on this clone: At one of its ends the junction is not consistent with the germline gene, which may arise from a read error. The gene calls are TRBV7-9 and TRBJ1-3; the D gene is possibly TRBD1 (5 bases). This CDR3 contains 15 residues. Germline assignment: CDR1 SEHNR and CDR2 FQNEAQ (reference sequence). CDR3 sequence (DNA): TGTGCCGGCAGCTTTGGGGCTGTCTCTGGAAACACCATATATTTT. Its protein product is CAGSFGAVSGNTIYF.

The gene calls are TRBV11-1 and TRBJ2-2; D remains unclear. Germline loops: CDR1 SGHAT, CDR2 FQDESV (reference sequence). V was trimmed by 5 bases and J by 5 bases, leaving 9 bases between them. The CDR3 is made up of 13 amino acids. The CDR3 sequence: CASSLTGTGELFF. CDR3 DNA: TGTGCCAGCAGCCTAACCGGGACCGGGGAGCTGTTTTTT.